This section outlines one T cell receptor beta chain sequence together with its context. The antigen is unknown. This specimen comes from a study of cytomegalovirus exposure and HLA in healthy donors. General observations from the study: Later work associated around 18,000 TCR beta sequences with HLA alleles at 0.05 false discovery rate. The productive fraction for most TCR beta V segments was about 87% or about 30% in an earlier analysis.

The CDR3 spans 13 residues. Germline CDR1 and CDR2: ENHRY and SYGVKD. V lost 10 bases to trimming and J lost 5 bases, with 17 bases between them. A multiplex PCR was run with 60 Vbeta primers and 13 Jbeta primers. As originally analysed: In a later analysis, of around 85 million unique beta chains, roughly 11 million appeared in at least two donors. Data came from immunoSEQ multiplex PCR; TCRdb stores just in-frame clones and leaves some out. V and J calls plus clone size are reproduced from that table; the DNA served to infer D and trimming. The sample holds 150,000 to 200,000 clones, about 86% seen once.

What was sequenced was PBMCs. This TCR was sampled from a woman in her 30s in good health and CMV-seronegative. The rearrangement joins TRBV10-3 to TRBJ2-5; perhaps TRBD1 as D (6 bases). In DNA, the CDR3 is TGTGCCACCGAAGGGGGTAGGAGCGAGACCCAGTACTTC. Translated, it gives CATEGGRSETQYF.